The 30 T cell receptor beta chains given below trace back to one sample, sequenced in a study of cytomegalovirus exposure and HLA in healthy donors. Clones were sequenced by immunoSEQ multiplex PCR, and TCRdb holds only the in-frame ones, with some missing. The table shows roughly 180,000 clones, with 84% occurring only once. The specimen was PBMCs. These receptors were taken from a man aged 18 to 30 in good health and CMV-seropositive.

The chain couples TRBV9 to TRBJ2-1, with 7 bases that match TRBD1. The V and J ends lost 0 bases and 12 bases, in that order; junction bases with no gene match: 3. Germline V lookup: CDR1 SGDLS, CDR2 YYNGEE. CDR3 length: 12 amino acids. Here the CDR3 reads CASSVVGGRQFF. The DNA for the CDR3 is TGTGCCAGCAGCGTAGTAGGGGGCCGGCAGTTCTTC.

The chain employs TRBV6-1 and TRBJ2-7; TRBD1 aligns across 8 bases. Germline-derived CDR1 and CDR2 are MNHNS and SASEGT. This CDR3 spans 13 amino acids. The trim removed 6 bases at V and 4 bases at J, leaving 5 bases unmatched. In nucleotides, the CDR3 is TGTGCCAGCAGGGTACAGGGGGTGTACGAGCAGTACTTC. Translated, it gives CASRVQGVYEQYF.

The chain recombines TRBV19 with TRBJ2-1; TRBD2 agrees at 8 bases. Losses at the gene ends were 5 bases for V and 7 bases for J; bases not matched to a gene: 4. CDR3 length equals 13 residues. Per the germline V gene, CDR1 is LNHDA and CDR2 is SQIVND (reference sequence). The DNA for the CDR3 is TGTGCCAGTAGTCCCCGGGAGGGTAATGAGCAGTTCTTC. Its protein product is CASSPREGNEQFF.

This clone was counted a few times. The chain's CDR3 is CASSTVGQVQFF. The DNA of the CDR3 is TGTGCCAGCAGCACAGTGGGACAAGTGCAGTTCTTC. V usage is TRBV5-4 and J usage is TRBJ2-1, with D perhaps matching TRBD1 (6 bases). This CDR3 spans 12 amino acids. Trimming removed 4 bases from V and 12 bases from J, with 14 bases in between. Germline V CDR1 and CDR2: SGHNT, YYREEE (reference sequence).

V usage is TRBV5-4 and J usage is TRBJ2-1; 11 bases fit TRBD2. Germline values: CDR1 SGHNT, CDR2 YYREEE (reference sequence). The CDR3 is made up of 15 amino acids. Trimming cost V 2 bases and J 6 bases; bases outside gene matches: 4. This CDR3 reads CASSLGLAGGNEQFF. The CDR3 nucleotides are TGTGCCAGCAGCTTAGGGCTAGCGGGAGGCAATGAGCAGTTCTTC.

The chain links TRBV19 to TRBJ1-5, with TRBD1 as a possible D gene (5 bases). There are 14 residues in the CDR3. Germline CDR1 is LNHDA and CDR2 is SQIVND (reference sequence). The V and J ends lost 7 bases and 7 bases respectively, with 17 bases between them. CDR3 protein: CASTPQGGVQPQHF. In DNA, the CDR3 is TGTGCCAGTACCCCCCAGGGAGGGGTACAGCCCCAGCATTTT.

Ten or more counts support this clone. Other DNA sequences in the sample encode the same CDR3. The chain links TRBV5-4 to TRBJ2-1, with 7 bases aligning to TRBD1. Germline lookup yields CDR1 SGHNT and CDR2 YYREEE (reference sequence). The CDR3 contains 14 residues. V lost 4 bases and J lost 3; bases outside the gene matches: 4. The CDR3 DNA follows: TGTGCCAGCAGCCAGGGGGATAACTACAATGAGCAGTTCTTC. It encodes CASSQGDNYNEQFF.

CDR3 amino acids: CASRRGQAKNIQYF. Here the CDR3 DNA reads TGTGCCAGCAGAAGGGGCCAGGCCAAAAACATTCAGTACTTC. This chain joins TRBV5-5 and TRBJ2-4; D perhaps matches TRBD1 (5 bases). Trimming took 5 bases from V and 1 from J, leaving 10 bases between them. Germline CDR1 SGHKS, CDR2 YYEKEE (reference sequence). The CDR3 totals 14 residues. The full variable domain, with the rest looked up from reference TRBV5-5 and TRBJ2-4, is DAGVTQSPTHLIKTRGQQVTLRCSPISGHKSVSWYQQVLGQGPQFIFQYYEKEERGRGNFPDRFSARQFPNYSSELNVNALLLGDSALYLCASRRGQAKNIQYFGAGTRLSVL.

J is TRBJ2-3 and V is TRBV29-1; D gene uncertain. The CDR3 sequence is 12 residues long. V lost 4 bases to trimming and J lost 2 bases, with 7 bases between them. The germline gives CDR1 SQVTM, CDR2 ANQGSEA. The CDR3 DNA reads TGCAGCGTTGTTCAGTTCACAGATACGCAGTATTTT. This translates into CSVVQFTDTQYF.

CDR3 amino acids: CASRNPGLRPSTDTQYF. The CDR3, as DNA: TGTGCCAGCAGGAATCCGGGGTTAAGACCTAGCACAGATACGCAGTATTTT. The chain links TRBV11-2 to TRBJ2-3; TRBD2 might be the D (5 bases). CDR1 is SGHAT, CDR2 FQNNGV, per germline. There are 17 residues in the CDR3. Trimming pared 6 bases from V and 0 bases from J, leaving 19 bases between. Full variable domain (remainder filled in from reference TRBV11-2 and TRBJ2-3): EAGVAQSPRYKIIEKRQSVAFWCNPISGHATLYWYQQILGQGPKLLIQFQNNGVVDDSQLPKDRFSAERLKGVDSTLKIQPAKLEDSAVYLCASRNPGLRPSTDTQYFGPGTRLTVL.

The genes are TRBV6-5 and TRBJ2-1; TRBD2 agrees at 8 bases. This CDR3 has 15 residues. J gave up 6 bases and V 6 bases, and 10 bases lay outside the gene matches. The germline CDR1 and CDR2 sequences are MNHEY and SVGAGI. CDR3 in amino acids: CASRSGTSQVNEQFF. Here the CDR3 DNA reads TGTGCCAGCAGATCAGGGACTAGTCAAGTCAATGAGCAGTTCTTC.

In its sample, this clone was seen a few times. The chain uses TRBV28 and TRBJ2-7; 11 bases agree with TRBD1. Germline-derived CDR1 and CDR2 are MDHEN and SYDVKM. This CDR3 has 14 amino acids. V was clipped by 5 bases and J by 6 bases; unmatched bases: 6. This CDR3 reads CASSRTGTGGEQYF. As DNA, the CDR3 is TGTGCCAGCAGTCGAACCGGGACAGGGGGCGAGCAGTACTTC.

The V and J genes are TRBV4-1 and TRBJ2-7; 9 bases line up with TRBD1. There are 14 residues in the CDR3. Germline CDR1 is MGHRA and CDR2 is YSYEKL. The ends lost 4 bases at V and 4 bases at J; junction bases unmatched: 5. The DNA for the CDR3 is TGCGCCAGCAGCCCAGAGGGACAGGGTTACGAGCAGTACTTC. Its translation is CASSPEGQGYEQYF.

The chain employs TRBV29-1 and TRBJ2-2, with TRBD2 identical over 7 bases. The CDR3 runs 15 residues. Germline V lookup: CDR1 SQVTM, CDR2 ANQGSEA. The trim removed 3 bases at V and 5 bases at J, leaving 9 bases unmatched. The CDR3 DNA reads TGCAGCGTTGATTCCCGGGACGGGGGGACCGGGGAGCTGTTTTTT. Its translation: CSVDSRDGGTGELFF.

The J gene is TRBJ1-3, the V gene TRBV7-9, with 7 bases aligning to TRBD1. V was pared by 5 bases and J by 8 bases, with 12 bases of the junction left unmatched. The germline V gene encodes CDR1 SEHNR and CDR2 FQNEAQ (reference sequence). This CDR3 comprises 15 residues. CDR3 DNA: TGTGCCAGCAGCCAAAGACAGGGCTATCGGGACACCATATATTTT. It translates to CASSQRQGYRDTIYF.

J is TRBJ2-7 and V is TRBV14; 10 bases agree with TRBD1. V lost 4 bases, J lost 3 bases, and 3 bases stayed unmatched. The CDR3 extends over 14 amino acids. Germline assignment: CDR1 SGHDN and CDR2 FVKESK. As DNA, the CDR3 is TGTGCCAGCAGCCCTTGGACAGGGGGCTACGAGCAGTACTTC. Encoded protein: CASSPWTGGYEQYF. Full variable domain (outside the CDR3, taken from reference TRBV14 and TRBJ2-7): EAGVTQFPSHSVIEKGQTVTLRCDPISGHDNLYWYRRVMGKEIKFLLHFVKESKQDESGMPNNRFLAERTGGTYSTLKVQPAELEDSGVYFCASSPWTGGYEQYFGPGTRLTVT.

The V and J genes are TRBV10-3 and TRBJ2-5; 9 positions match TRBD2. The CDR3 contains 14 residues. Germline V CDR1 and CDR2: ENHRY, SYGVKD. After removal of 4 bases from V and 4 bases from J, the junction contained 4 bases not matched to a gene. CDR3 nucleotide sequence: TGTGCCATCAGTGCGCTAGCGGGGAGAGAGACCCAGTACTTC. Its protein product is CAISALAGRETQYF.

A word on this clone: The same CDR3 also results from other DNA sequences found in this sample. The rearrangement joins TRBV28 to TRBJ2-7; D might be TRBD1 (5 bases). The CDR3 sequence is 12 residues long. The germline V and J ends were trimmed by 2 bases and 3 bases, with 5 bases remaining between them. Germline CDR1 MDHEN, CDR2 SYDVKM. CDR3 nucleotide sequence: TGTGCCAGCAGTTTAACAGGCTACGAGCAGTACTTC. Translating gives CASSLTGYEQYF. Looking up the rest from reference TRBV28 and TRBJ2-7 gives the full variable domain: DVKVTQSSRYLVKRTGEKVFLECVQDMDHENMFWYRQDPGLGLRLIYFSYDVKMKEKGDIPEGYSVSREKKERFSLILESASTNQTSMYLCASSLTGYEQYFGPGTRLTVT.

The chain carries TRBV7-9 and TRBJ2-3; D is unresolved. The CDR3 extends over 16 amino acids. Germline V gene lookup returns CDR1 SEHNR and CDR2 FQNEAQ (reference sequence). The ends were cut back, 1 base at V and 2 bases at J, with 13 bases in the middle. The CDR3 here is CASSLVALGSTDTQYF. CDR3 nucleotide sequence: TGTGCCAGCAGCTTAGTGGCCTTGGGCTCCACAGATACGCAGTATTTT.

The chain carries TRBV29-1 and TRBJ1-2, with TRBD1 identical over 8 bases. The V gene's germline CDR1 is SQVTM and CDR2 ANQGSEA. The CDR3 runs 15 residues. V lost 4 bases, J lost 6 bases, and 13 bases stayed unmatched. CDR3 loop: CSVAGGTGDSHGYTF. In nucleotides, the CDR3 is TGCAGCGTTGCCGGAGGGACAGGCGACTCCCATGGCTACACCTTC.

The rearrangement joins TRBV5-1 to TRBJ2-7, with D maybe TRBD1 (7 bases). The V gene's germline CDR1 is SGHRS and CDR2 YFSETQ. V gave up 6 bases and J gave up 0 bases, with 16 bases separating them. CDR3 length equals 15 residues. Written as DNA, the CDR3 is TGCGCCAGCACGGGAGCGAGGACAGGCTCCTACGAGCAGTACTTC. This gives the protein CASTGARTGSYEQYF. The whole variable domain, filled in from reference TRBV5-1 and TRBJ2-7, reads KAGVTQTPRYLIKTRGQQVTLSCSPISGHRSVSWYQQTPGQGLQFLFEYFSETQRNKGNFPGRFSGRQFSNSRSEMNVSTLELGDSALYLCASTGARTGSYEQYFGPGTRLTVT.

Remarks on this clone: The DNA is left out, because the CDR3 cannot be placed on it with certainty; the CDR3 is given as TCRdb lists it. The CDR3 protein is CASSGGTSGTRPPSHSSRSIF. This sequence joins TRBV9 and TRBJ2-3; TRBD2 is the table's D call, not checked against the DNA. From its first to its last residue, the CDR3 has 21 amino acids. Per germline, CDR1 SGDLS and CDR2 YYNGEE.

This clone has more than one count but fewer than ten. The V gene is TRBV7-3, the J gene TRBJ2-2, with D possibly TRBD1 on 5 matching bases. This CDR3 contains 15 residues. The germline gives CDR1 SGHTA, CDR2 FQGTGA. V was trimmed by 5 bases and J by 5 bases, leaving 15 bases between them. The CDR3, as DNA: TGTGCCAGCAGCATTCCGACAGCTCAGACCGGGGAGCTGTTTTTT. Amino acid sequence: CASSIPTAQTGELFF.

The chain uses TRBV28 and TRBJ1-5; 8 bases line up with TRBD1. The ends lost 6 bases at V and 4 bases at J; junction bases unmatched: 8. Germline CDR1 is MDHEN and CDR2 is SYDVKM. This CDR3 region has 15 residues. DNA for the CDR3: TGTGCCAGCAGCCCCTCAGGGGGCGGAAATCAGCCCCAGCATTTT. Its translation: CASSPSGGGNQPQHF.

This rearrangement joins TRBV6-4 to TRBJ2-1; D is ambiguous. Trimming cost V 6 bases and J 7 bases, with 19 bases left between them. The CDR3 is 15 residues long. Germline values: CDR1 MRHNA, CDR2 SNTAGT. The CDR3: CASSPQPGTSNEQFF. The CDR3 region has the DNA TGTGCCAGCAGCCCCCAACCGGGTACTTCGAATGAGCAGTTCTTC.

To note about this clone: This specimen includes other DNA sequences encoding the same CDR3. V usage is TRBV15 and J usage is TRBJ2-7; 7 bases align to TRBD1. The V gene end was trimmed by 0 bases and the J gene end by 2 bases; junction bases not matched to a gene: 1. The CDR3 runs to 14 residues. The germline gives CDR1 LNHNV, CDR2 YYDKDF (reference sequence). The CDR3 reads CATSRDRGPYEQYF. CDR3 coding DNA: TGTGCCACCAGCAGAGATAGGGGGCCCTACGAGCAGTACTTC.

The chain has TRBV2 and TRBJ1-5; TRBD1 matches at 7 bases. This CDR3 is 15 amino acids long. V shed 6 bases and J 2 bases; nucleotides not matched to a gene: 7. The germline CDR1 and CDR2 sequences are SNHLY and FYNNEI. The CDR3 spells CASSEDGQGNQPQHF. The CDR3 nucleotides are TGTGCCAGCAGCGAGGACGGACAGGGCAATCAGCCCCAGCATTTT.

The CDR3 loop is CASSYSPGSTRYEQFF. DNA for the CDR3: TGTGCCAGCAGTTACTCTCCCGGGAGTACCCGCTATGAGCAGTTCTTC. This chain connects TRBV6-5 to TRBJ2-1; D might be TRBD2 (6 bases). V lost 0 bases to trimming and J lost 8 bases, with 17 bases between them. Germline-derived CDR1 and CDR2 are MNHEY and SVGAGI. CDR3 length: 16 amino acids.

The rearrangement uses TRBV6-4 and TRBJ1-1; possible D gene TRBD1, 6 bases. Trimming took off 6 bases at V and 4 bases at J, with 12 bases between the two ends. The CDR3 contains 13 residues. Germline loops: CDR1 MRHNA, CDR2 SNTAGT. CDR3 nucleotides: TGTGCCAGCAGGCTCAGGGGAAGCACTGAAGCTTTCTTT. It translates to CASRLRGSTEAFF.

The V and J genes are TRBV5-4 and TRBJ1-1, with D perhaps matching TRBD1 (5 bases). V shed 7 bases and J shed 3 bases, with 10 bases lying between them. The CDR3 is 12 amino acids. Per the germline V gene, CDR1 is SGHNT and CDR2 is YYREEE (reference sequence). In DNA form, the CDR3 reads TGTGCCAGCGGCCGGGGGGACACTGAAGCTTTCTTT. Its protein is CASGRGDTEAFF.